The entry that follows covers one T cell receptor (beta chain) sequence. Clones were sequenced by immunoSEQ multiplex PCR, and TCRdb holds only the in-frame ones, with some missing. The sample holds around 81,000 clones; roughly 82% are singletons and the top ten take around 7.2%. From germline, CDR1 is MNHEY and CDR2 SVGAGI. This CDR3 contains 12 residues. J was trimmed by 6 bases and V by 6 bases; bases with no gene match: 4. The data were obtained in a study of blood T cell repertoires in COVID-19. Specimen: peripheral blood. This chain links TRBV6-5 with TRBJ1-1; 7 bases are shared with TRBD1. The clonotype originates from a human donor in a cohort sampled during active COVID-19. CDR3 in amino acids: CASRDRVSEAFF. The CDR3 nucleotides read TGTGCCAGCAGAGACAGGGTCTCTGAAGCTTTCTTT.